Detailed here is one T cell receptor beta chain. Its antigen is currently unknown. This specimen comes from a study of memory CD4+ T cells and cytomegalovirus serostatus. In the study overall: Healthy Belgian adult donors included under ten CMV-positive and some 25 CMV-negative people. Study-wide points: Of 150 to 200 reported CMV TCRbeta sequences, around 62 were found in memory CD4+ repertoires. The CMV-associated TCR signature appears largely within the CD4+ memory repertoire. Median bootstrapped AUC for CMV status was roughly 0.95 originally, approximately 0.91 US-trained.

Single viable CD3+CD4+CD8-CD45RO+ cells were sorted as the memory CD4+ T cells. The data were produced by immunoSEQ multiplex PCR, yet TCRdb's version contains in-frame clones alone and is incomplete. This table has 55,000 to 60,000 clones, around 80% appearing once. Germline V gene data show CDR1 as LGHNA and CDR2 as YNFKEQ. Trimming stripped 0 bases from V and 2 bases from J, with 11 bases between. The CDR3 is 15 amino acids. The chain combines TRBV4-2 with TRBJ2-7, with unresolved D. This clonotype was sampled from an adult in good health and CMV-seronegative. Sequencing input: memory CD4+ T cells from blood. The CDR3 region is CASSQDLAQTYEQYF. DNA of the CDR3: TGTGCCAGCAGCCAAGACTTGGCACAAACCTACGAGCAGTACTTC.